The 27 T cell receptor beta chains below were found in one sample sequenced in a study of blood T cells in healthy people across ages. PCR was performed a second time for roughly 7 to 11 cycles using a sample-barcoded 5' primer and a J-beta primer mix. TCRdb redid the calling of the 5' RACE reads with MiXCR, one entry per CDR3 protein. The sample comprises roughly 1.5 million distinct CDR3 sequences, about 42% of which are singletons, and 4% rests with the top ten. The sequenced material came from blood. Receptors originate from a woman aged 18 to 35 in good health.

Ten or more counts support this clonotype. V gene TRBV7-3 combines with J gene TRBJ2-3, with 10 positions matching TRBD2. CDR1 and CDR2 from the germline V gene are SGHTA and FQGTGA. J lost 7 bases, V lost 1 base, and 5 bases had no gene match. This CDR3 has 15 amino acids. DNA of the CDR3: TGTGCCAGCAGCTTAAAGGGGACTAGCGTTCATACGCAGTATTTT. Its translation: CASSLKGTSVHTQYF.

In its sample, this clonotype was seen a few times. The chain combines TRBV6-5 with TRBJ2-7; TRBD1 might be the D (5 bases). The CDR3 is made up of 13 amino acids. From germline, CDR1 is MNHEY and CDR2 SVGAGI. The V and J ends lost 8 bases and 0 bases respectively, with 11 bases between them. CDR3 bases: TGTGCCAGCGGGTACAGGAGCTCCTACGAGCAGTACTTC. This sequence encodes CASGYRSSYEQYF.

In regard to this clonotype: This may come from a read error, since a much larger clone is one base off. The V and J genes are TRBV6-5 and TRBJ1-4; TRBD1 matches 9 bases. This CDR3 is 13 amino acids long. Looked up from germline, CDR1 is MNHEY and CDR2 is SVGAGI. The CDR3 DNA sequence: TGTGCCAGCAGAACAGGGGGCGTTGAAGAACTGTTTTTT. Translated: CASRTGGVEELFF.

This sequence joins TRBV7-9 and TRBJ1-3; D is undetermined. The germline V gene encodes CDR1 SEHNR and CDR2 FQNEAQ (reference sequence). This CDR3 has 14 amino acids. Trimming removed 5 bases at V and 4 bases at J, with 12 bases between. The CDR3 DNA reads TGTGCCAGCAGCCCCCCCACAGACGGAAACACCATATATTTT. As protein: CASSPPTDGNTIYF. Combining the CDR3 with reference TRBV7-9 and TRBJ1-3 gives the whole variable domain DTGVSQNPRHKITKRGQNVTFRCDPISEHNRLYWYRQTLGQGPEFLTYFQNEAQLEKSRLLSDRFSAERPKGSFSTLEIQRTEQGDSAMYLCASSPPTDGNTIYFGEGSWLTVV.

V and J are TRBV7-9 and TRBJ1-2; D unclear. The V end was cut by 1 base, the J end by 4 bases, with 10 bases between. Germline V gene data show CDR1 as SEHNR and CDR2 as FQNEAQ (reference sequence). This CDR3 spans 14 amino acids. The CDR3 DNA is TGTGCCAGCAGCTTAGGTTTGCTGGGCTATGGCTACACCTTC. Amino acid sequence: CASSLGLLGYGYTF. Based on the CDR3 plus reference TRBV7-9 and TRBJ1-2, the full variable domain is DTGVSQNPRHKITKRGQNVTFRCDPISEHNRLYWYRQTLGQGPEFLTYFQNEAQLEKSRLLSDRFSAERPKGSFSTLEIQRTEQGDSAMYLCASSLGLLGYGYTFGSGTRLTVV.

This clonotype was seen only a few times. The rearrangement links TRBV7-9 to TRBJ2-7, with D perhaps matching TRBD1 (5 bases). Germline V gives CDR1 SEHNR, CDR2 FQNEAQ (reference sequence). CDR3 length: 17 amino acids. V lost 0 bases and J lost 2, with 17 bases in between. As DNA, the CDR3 is TGTGCCAGCAGCTTAGCCAACTACAGGCGACCTACCTACGAGCAGTACTTC. Translating it yields CASSLANYRRPTYEQYF.

V usage is TRBV30 and J usage is TRBJ2-5, with TRBD1 identical over 11 bases. The assigned J gene may be wrong: the sequence end matches TRBJ2-7 better. The CDR3 consists of 15 residues. Germline CDR1 reads GTSNPN; CDR2 reads SVGIG (reference sequence). In nucleotides, the CDR3 is TGTGCCTGGAGTGAGTCCGGGACAGGGGGTTACGAGCAGTACTTC. Translation gives CAWSESGTGGYEQYF.

This clonotype was observed once. A read error may be the cause here, since a much bigger clone is one base away. The chain employs TRBV5-5 and TRBJ2-7; D might be TRBD1 (5 bases). Germline CDR1 SGHKS, CDR2 YYEKEE (reference sequence). The CDR3 totals 13 residues. The ends were cut back, 1 base at V and 7 bases at J, with 12 bases in the middle. CDR3 coding DNA: TGTGCCAGCAGCTTGCAGGGTCTGGATGAGCAGTACTTC. Its protein product is CASSLQGLDEQYF.

DNA of the CDR3: TGCAGTGCCCGAAATGGACAGGGAACAGATACGCAGTATTTT. This encodes CSARNGQGTDTQYF. The rearrangement uses TRBV20-1 and TRBJ2-3; TRBD1 agrees at 8 bases. Trimming at V came to 6 bases and at J to 3 bases, leaving 8 bases not matched to a gene. From germline, CDR1 is DFQATT and CDR2 SNEGSKA (reference sequence). This CDR3 is built from 14 residues.

The J gene is TRBJ2-5, the V gene TRBV5-4, with 7 nucleotides matching TRBD1. V shed 4 bases, J shed 5 bases, and the junction held 8 bases outside the gene matches. The germline V gene encodes CDR1 SGHNT and CDR2 YYREEE (reference sequence). CDR3 length: 14 amino acids. Here the CDR3 DNA reads TGTGCCAGCAGCAAAACAGGGGACGTGGAGACCCAGTACTTC. Protein product: CASSKTGDVETQYF.

The chain has TRBV6-2 or TRBV6-3 and TRBJ2-3; D tentatively fits TRBD1 or TRBD2 (5 bases each). Germline V lookup: CDR1 MNHEY, CDR2 SVGEGT. The CDR3 contains 15 residues. Trimming stripped 8 bases from V and 5 bases from J, with 20 bases between. The CDR3 DNA reads as TGTGCCAGCTTCTCCGAGGGGACGTCTCGAGATACGCAGTATTTT. Translating it yields CASFSEGTSRDTQYF.

This clonotype has just a few counts. The chain couples TRBV29-1 to TRBJ2-1; D unclear. CDR3 length: 14 amino acids. CDR1 is SQVTM and CDR2 is ANQGSEA in the germline V gene. Trimming took 5 bases from V and 6 from J, leaving 17 bases between them. The CDR3 bases are TGCAGCGTTCGTCTCCGGATAGCAAGCAATGAGCAGTTCTTC. It codes for CSVRLRIASNEQFF.

This chain links TRBV10-3 with TRBJ2-5; D gene unclear. The J call may be faulty, since TRBJ2-7 better matches the DNA end. In germline, CDR1 is ENHRY, CDR2 SYGVKD. This CDR3 spans 13 amino acids. The CDR3 nucleotides are TGTGCCATCAGCCTAACGGAGTGGTACGAGCAGTACTTC. As protein: CAISLTEWYEQYF.

The CDR3 DNA reads TGTGCCAGCAGTAAAGATCCGGCGAACAGGATTTACGAGCAGTACTTC. As protein: CASSKDPANRIYEQYF. V gene TRBV25-1 combines with J gene TRBJ2-7, with D possibly matching TRBD1 (5 bases). This CDR3 has 16 amino acids. Germline CDR1 is MGHDK and CDR2 is SYGVNS. The V gene lost 5 bases and the J gene lost 4 bases, with 21 bases spanning the gap.

The rearrangement joins TRBV6-5 to TRBJ2-1; no firm D call. The CDR3 has 12 residues. With 2 bases removed from V and 12 bases from J, the gap between germline ends came to 11 bases. Germline values: CDR1 MNHEY, CDR2 SVGAGI. CDR3 bases: TGTGCCAGCAGTTACGATGGGGTGGGGCAGTTCTTC. It is translated as CASSYDGVGQFF.

This chain connects TRBV29-1 to TRBJ2-1; 9 bases map to TRBD2. Germline V gives CDR1 SQVTM, CDR2 ANQGSEA. CDR3 length: 15 amino acids. The V segment lost 2 bases and the J segment 4 bases; nucleotides outside the gene matches: 6. The CDR3 here is CSVESTSGLYNEQFF. In DNA form, the CDR3 reads TGCAGCGTTGAATCAACTAGCGGGTTATACAATGAGCAGTTCTTC.

This clonotype was seen more than once but under ten times. The chain joins TRBV27 to TRBJ2-5; tentatively, D is TRBD2 (5 bases). The J call may be wrong; the DNA end is better matched by TRBJ2-7. Per germline, CDR1 MNHEY and CDR2 SMNVEV (reference sequence). This CDR3 contains 14 residues. CDR3 bases: TGTGCCAGCAGTTTCTCCCCCCTAGCAGGCGAGCAGTACTTC. This translates into CASSFSPLAGEQYF.

The rearrangement joins TRBV18 to TRBJ1-1; 11 bases align to TRBD1. Germline V gene lookup returns CDR1 KGHSH and CDR2 LQKENI. The CDR3 sequence is 14 residues long. V shed 6 bases, J shed 4 bases, and the junction held 4 bases outside the gene matches. CDR3 loop: CASSGQGASTEAFF. For the CDR3, the DNA is TGTGCCAGCTCCGGACAGGGGGCAAGCACTGAAGCTTTCTTT. The whole variable domain, remainder taken from reference TRBV18 and TRBJ1-1, is NAGVMQNPRHLVRRRGQEARLRCSPMKGHSHVYWYRQLPEEGLKFMVYLQKENIIDESGMPKERFSAEFPKEGPSILRIQQVVRGDSAAYFCASSGQGASTEAFFGQGTRLTVV.

The chain combines TRBV27 with TRBJ2-5; possible D gene TRBD1, 5 bases. The end of the DNA is better explained by TRBJ2-7, so the J call may be wrong. The CDR3 has 13 residues. Germline loops: CDR1 MNHEY, CDR2 SMNVEV (reference sequence). Here the CDR3 DNA reads TGTGCCAGCAGTTTGAGTGGGGCGGACGAGCAGTACTTC. Protein product: CASSLSGADEQYF.

This chain links TRBV6-2 or TRBV6-3 with TRBJ1-4; D unresolved. Trimming pared 4 bases from V and 7 bases from J, leaving 13 bases between. Germline values: CDR1 MNHEY, CDR2 SVGEGT. The length of the CDR3 is 14 residues. CDR3 region: CASSSTGFGEKLFF. For the CDR3, the DNA is TGTGCCAGCAGTTCCACGGGATTTGGTGAAAAACTGTTTTTT.

V gene TRBV27 combines with J gene TRBJ1-4; no clear D gene. The V end lost 5 bases, the J end lost 5 bases, and 18 bases lay between the germline ends. Germline V gene lookup returns CDR1 MNHEY and CDR2 SMNVEV (reference sequence). The CDR3 runs 16 residues. CDR3 sequence: CASSVCPRGLNEKLFF. DNA for the CDR3: TGTGCCAGCAGTGTATGCCCTCGGGGTTTGAATGAAAAACTGTTTTTT.

This clonotype came up a few times. The chain joins TRBV6-6 to TRBJ2-1; the match to TRBD2 covers 9 bases. Losses at the gene ends were 6 bases for V and 7 bases for J; bases not matched to a gene: 10. Germline V gives CDR1 MNHNY, CDR2 SVGAGI (reference sequence). The length of the CDR3 is 15 residues. CDR3 sequence (DNA): TGTGCCAGCAGGTCGACTAGCGGAGCCGTTAATGAGCAGTTCTTC. Amino acid sequence: CASRSTSGAVNEQFF.

This clonotype turned up a few times. The CDR3 DNA follows: TGCAGTGCTATTAGCGGGGGGCCATCTAGCACAGATACGCAGTATTTT. This translates into CSAISGGPSSTDTQYF. This sequence joins TRBV20-1 and TRBJ2-3, with TRBD2 matching over 10 bases. The CDR3 is made up of 16 amino acids. V trimming: 4 bases; J trimming: 0 bases; junction bases outside the gene matches: 7. Germline V gene data show CDR1 as DFQATT and CDR2 as SNEGSKA (reference sequence).

This clonotype has a count of ten or more. The chain carries TRBV20-1 and TRBJ2-3; 9 positions match TRBD2. V was clipped by 2 bases and J by 1 base; unmatched bases: 7. The germline V gene has CDR1 DFQATT and CDR2 SNEGSKA (reference sequence). The CDR3 runs to 16 residues. CDR3 residues: CSARSLAGMGTDTQYF. The CDR3 region has the DNA TGCAGTGCTAGATCCCTAGCGGGAATGGGCACAGATACGCAGTATTTT.

The rearrangement joins TRBV5-1 to TRBJ2-2; the D is unclear. The CDR3 is 15 amino acids. Germline V CDR1 and CDR2: SGHRS, YFSETQ. The V gene lost 4 bases and the J gene lost 2 bases, with 12 bases spanning the gap. The CDR3 DNA follows: TGCGCCAGCAGCCCTACGGCGGACAACACCGGGGAGCTGTTTTTT. It translates to CASSPTADNTGELFF.

The chain joins TRBV11-2 to TRBJ1-2; D is undetermined. The CDR3 spans 13 residues. Germline CDR1 SGHAT, CDR2 FQNNGV. The V gene lost 4 bases and the J gene lost 3 bases, with 9 bases spanning the gap. The CDR3 DNA follows: TGTGCCAGCAGCTCAGACCCGTACTATGGCTACACCTTC. Its protein is CASSSDPYYGYTF.

A few counts support this clonotype. The chain recombines TRBV7-8 with TRBJ2-3; maybe TRBD2 (6 bases). The CDR3 is 17 amino acids. The V and J ends lost 1 base and 1 base respectively, with 15 bases between them. Germline-derived CDR1 and CDR2 are SGHVS and FQNEAQ. The CDR3, as DNA: TGTGCCAGCAGCTTAGGCTTTGGGCGGGATGGCACAGATACGCAGTATTTT. This encodes CASSLGFGRDGTDTQYF.